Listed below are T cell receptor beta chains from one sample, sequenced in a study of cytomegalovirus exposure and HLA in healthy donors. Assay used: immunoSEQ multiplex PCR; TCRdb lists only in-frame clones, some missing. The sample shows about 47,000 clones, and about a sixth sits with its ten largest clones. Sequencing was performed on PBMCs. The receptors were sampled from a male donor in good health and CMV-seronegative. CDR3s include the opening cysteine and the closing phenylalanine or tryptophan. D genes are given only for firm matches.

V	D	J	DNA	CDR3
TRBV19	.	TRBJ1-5	TGTGCCAGTAGTCCCGGGCCAGGGAGGAATCAGCCCCAGCATTTT	CASSPGPGRNQPQHF
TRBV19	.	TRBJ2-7	TGTGCCAGTAGTATAGATGAGGTAAACTACGAGCAGTACTTC	CASSIDEVNYEQYF
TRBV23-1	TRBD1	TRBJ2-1	TGCGCCAGCAGTCACGCTGGGACAGAATCCTCCTACAATGAGCAGTTCTTC	CASSHAGTESSYNEQFF
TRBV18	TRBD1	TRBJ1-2	TGTGCCAGCTCACCTATTGACAGGGCGAACGGCTACACCTTC	CASSPIDRANGYTF
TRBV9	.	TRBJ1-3	TGTGCCAGCAGTGCCCAGATTGGAAACACCATATATTTT	CASSAQIGNTIYF
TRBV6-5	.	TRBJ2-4	TGTGCCAGCAGGTCCGGACAAAAGGGAAACATTCAGTACTTC	CASRSGQKGNIQYF
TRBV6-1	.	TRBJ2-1	TGTGCCGCGGCGGCCTTGGTGGATGAGCAGTTCTTC	CAAAALVDEQFF
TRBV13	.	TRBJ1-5	TGTGCCAGCAGCTTAGGGGGCCAGCCCCAGCATTTT	CASSLGGQPQHF
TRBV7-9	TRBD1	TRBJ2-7	TGTGCCAGCAGAAGAGACAGGGGCGAGCAGTACTTC	CASRRDRGEQYF
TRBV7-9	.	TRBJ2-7	TGTGCCAGCAGCTTAGGCCTAGTCCCCAAGCAGTACTTC	CASSLGLVPKQYF
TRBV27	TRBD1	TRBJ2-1	TGTGCCAGCAGTCCCGGGACAGTGTACAATGAGCAGTTCTTC	CASSPGTVYNEQFF
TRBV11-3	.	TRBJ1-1	TGTGCCAGCAGCTTTAACAGGAACACTGAAGCTTTCTTT	CASSFNRNTEAFF
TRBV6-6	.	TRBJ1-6	TGTGCCAGCAGCTCGAACAGGGTAAATAATTCACCCCTCCACTTT	CASSSNRVNNSPLHF
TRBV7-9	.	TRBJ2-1	TGTGCCAGCAGCTTAGCTTGGGCAGGGAACAATGAGCAGTTCTTC	CASSLAWAGNNEQFF
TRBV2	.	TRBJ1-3	TGTGCCAGCAGGAGGGACATATCTGGAAACACCATATATTTT	CASRRDISGNTIYF
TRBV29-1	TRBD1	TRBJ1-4	TGCAGCGCCAGACAGGGGGGGAGTGAAAAACTGTTTTTT	CSARQGGSEKLFF
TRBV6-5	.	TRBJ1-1	TGTGCCAGCAGTTACCTTGGCAGGTCTAACACTGAAGCTTTCTTT	CASSYLGRSNTEAFF
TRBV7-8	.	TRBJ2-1	TGTGCCAGCAGCACTAGACAGGTTACGAGCTCCTACAATGAGCAGTTCTTC	CASSTRQVTSSYNEQFF
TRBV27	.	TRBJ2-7	TGTGCCAGCAGCTTCACAGGGATCTCCTACGAGCAGTACTTC	CASSFTGISYEQYF
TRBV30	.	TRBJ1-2	TGTGCCTGGAGCCGGCCGGGGGAGCTATCTATGGGTGGCTACACCTTC	CAWSRPGELSMGGYTF
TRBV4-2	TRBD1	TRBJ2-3	TGTGCCAGTCCGGGACAGGGGGCGAGCCTGACAGATACGCAGTATTTT	CASPGQGASLTDTQYF
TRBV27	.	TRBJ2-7	TGTGCCAGCAGTTTTAAACAGGGAGTAGGGTACGAGCAGTACTTC	CASSFKQGVGYEQYF
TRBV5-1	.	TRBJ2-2	TGCGCCAGCAGCTCGGGGACACAGAGAGAAATCACCGGGGAGCTGTTTTTT	CASSSGTQREITGELFF